This TCR beta chain was observed in a study of human T cells and chemical hapten exposure. The wider study: Variability of per-sample TCR yields stemmed mainly from small differences in pooled library volume.

This clonotype was counted at least ten times. Unfractionated whole blood yielded the extracted total RNA. The junction had 9 bases not matched to a gene; V was cut back by 3 bases and J by 7 bases. Germline assignment: CDR1 SGDLS and CDR2 YYNGEE. The CDR3 has 15 residues. The library tagged individual cDNA molecules with unique molecular identifiers. TCRdb itself ran the 5' RACE reads through MiXCR, one entry per CDR3 protein. The repertoire consists of around 140,000 distinct CDR3 sequences, with 4.1% occurring once and the leading ten covering roughly 1.4%. The sequence derives from a female donor in good health. The genes are TRBV9 and TRBJ2-5; TRBD2 matches 10 bases. The CDR3 coding sequence is TGTGCCAGCAGCGGACCCCTAGCGGGGGAGGTGACCCAGTACTTC. Translated: CASSGPLAGEVTQYF.